The T cell receptor (beta chain) described here comes from a study of tumor-infiltrating lymphocytes in primary liver carcinoma. Of note for this clonotype: Its matching antigen is unknown.

Study-level findings and limits: No more than about 8-24% of top clones could be seen in all five tumor regions. Tumor-adjacent and tumor-blood pairs displayed less overlap than did pairs of tumor regions.

Priming with a constant-region primer yielded TCR beta cDNA from about 480 ng total RNA. Employing slightly modified ARM-PCR, three nested multiplex PCR rounds were run, and these gave rise to the TCR beta libraries. One entry per CDR3 protein results from TCRdb running MiXCR on the multiplex PCR reads. The sample holds approximately 100,000 distinct CDR3 sequences, around 73% seen once. DNA and RNA were both co-extracted from 20-30 mg of bulk tissue that had not been sorted. Each tumor had five separate regions sampled. Material for sequencing was liver tumor tissue from sampling region 2. Subset meaning: tumor region T2, inferior pole. This clonotype was sampled from a woman aged 55-69 years with primary liver carcinoma and hepatitis B virus infection.

This chain's CDR3 is CASSSLPPTSVKSNEQFF. The CDR3 nucleotides are TGTGCCAGCAGCTCTCTCCCCCCTACTAGCGTGAAAAGCAATGAGCAGTTCTTC. The rearrangement joins TRBV6-5 to TRBJ2-1; TRBD2 matches at 7 bases. Germline values: CDR1 MNHEY, CDR2 SVGAGI. This CDR3 has 18 amino acids. The trim removed 6 bases at V and 6 bases at J, leaving 20 bases unmatched.